This is a list of T cell receptor beta chains from one sample in a study of human T cells and chemical hapten exposure. One entry per CDR3 protein results from TCRdb running MiXCR on the reads. In the table there are 100,000 to 150,000 distinct CDR3 sequences, more than 8.5% of which are singletons. Material: whole blood. The receptors originated from a human donor in good health. Some clones in this sample may be carry-over from other donors' samples. Each CDR3 is given with its conserved first and last residue. The order of the fields is clone size, D gene, J gene, V gene, CDR3 DNA, CDR3 protein. A D gene is named only where the DNA matches it firmly. Size is omitted from some rows. Given values are once, few, many or a class for expanded clones.

abundance: few
d_gene: NA
j_gene: TRBJ1-6
v_gene: TRBV7-9
CDR3nt: TGTGCCAGCAGCTTAGTAGCTCCGGCCTCACCCCTCCACTTT
CDR3aa: CASSLVAPASPLHF

abundance: few
d_gene: TRBD2
j_gene: TRBJ2-2
v_gene: TRBV3-1
CDR3nt: TGTGCCAGCAGCCAAGCTCGGGGCCTAGCGGGAGGAAGCACCGGGGAGCTGTTTTTT
CDR3aa: CASSQARGLAGGSTGELFF

abundance: few
d_gene: NA
j_gene: TRBJ2-4
v_gene: TRBV28
CDR3nt: TGTGCCAGCAGTCTACCGGGGCTAGGAGCCAAAAACATTCAGTACTTC
CDR3aa: CASSLPGLGAKNIQYF

abundance: many
d_gene: NA
j_gene: TRBJ1-6
v_gene: TRBV27
CDR3nt: TGTGCCAGCAGCCTAATACCGGGAAATTCACCCCTCCACTTT
CDR3aa: CASSLIPGNSPLHF

abundance: few
d_gene: TRBD2
j_gene: TRBJ2-1
v_gene: TRBV25-1
CDR3nt: TGTGCCAGCAGTGAAGCCGGGACTAACTCCTACAATGAGCAGTTCTTC
CDR3aa: CASSEAGTNSYNEQFF

abundance: many
d_gene: NA
j_gene: TRBJ1-2
v_gene: TRBV20-1
CDR3nt: TGCAGTGCTAGAGAGCGGCTTAACTATGGCTACACCTTC
CDR3aa: CSARERLNYGYTF

abundance: NA
d_gene: TRBD2
j_gene: TRBJ2-3
v_gene: TRBV5-1
CDR3nt: TGCGCCAGCCTGAGCGGGACTAGCACAGATACGCAGTATTTT
CDR3aa: CASLSGTSTDTQYF

abundance: many
d_gene: NA
j_gene: TRBJ2-2
v_gene: TRBV20-1
CDR3nt: TGCAGTGCTAGAGCCGAAGCGACCCGGAACACCGGGGAGCTGTTTTTT
CDR3aa: CSARAEATRNTGELFF

abundance: many
d_gene: NA
j_gene: TRBJ1-5
v_gene: TRBV9
CDR3nt: TGTGCCAGCAGCGGCGGAGGGCAGCGCAATCAGCCCCAGCATTTT
CDR3aa: CASSGGGQRNQPQHF

abundance: many
d_gene: TRBD1
j_gene: TRBJ2-3
v_gene: TRBV18
CDR3nt: TGTGCCAGCTCGCCCGGGACAGGGCGCACAGATACGCAGTATTTT
CDR3aa: CASSPGTGRTDTQYF

abundance: many
d_gene: TRBD2
j_gene: TRBJ2-7
v_gene: TRBV3-1
CDR3nt: TGTGCCAGCAGCCCCCGACTAGCGGGAGACTACGAGCAGTACTTC
CDR3aa: CASSPRLAGDYEQYF

abundance: NA
d_gene: NA
j_gene: TRBJ2-7
v_gene: TRBV5-4
CDR3nt: TGTGCCAGCAGCTTCAAGGGAGGACTTTTCGAGCAGTACTTC
CDR3aa: CASSFKGGLFEQYF

abundance: few
d_gene: NA
j_gene: TRBJ2-3
v_gene: TRBV4-3
CDR3nt: TGCGCCAGCAGCCTAGGACTTTTGAGCACAGATACGCAGTATTTT
CDR3aa: CASSLGLLSTDTQYF

abundance: few
d_gene: NA
j_gene: TRBJ2-1
v_gene: TRBV6-1
CDR3nt: TGTGCCAGCAGTGAAGCCTTGTATGAGCAGTTCTTC
CDR3aa: CASSEALYEQFF

abundance: few
d_gene: NA
j_gene: TRBJ2-7
v_gene: TRBV3-1
CDR3nt: TGTGCCAGCAGCCAAGATTATCGGGGGAATTTCAACGAGCAGTACTTC
CDR3aa: CASSQDYRGNFNEQYF

abundance: NA
d_gene: NA
j_gene: TRBJ2-4
v_gene: TRBV12-3/TRBV12-4
CDR3nt: TGTGCCAGCAGTTTAGATTACCAGGGACCCAAAAACATTCAGTACTTC
CDR3aa: CASSLDYQGPKNIQYF

abundance: few
d_gene: TRBD1
j_gene: TRBJ1-1
v_gene: TRBV27
CDR3nt: TGTGCCAGCTTCCCTCGACAGGGGGTAATTGGGGGGACTGAAGCTTTCTTT
CDR3aa: CASFPRQGVIGGTEAFF

abundance: few
d_gene: NA
j_gene: TRBJ2-5
v_gene: TRBV14
CDR3nt: TGTGCCAGCAGCCAAGCAGGGACCTATAGGTACTTC
CDR3aa: CASSQAGTYRYF

abundance: few
d_gene: NA
j_gene: TRBJ2-2
v_gene: TRBV11-2
CDR3nt: TGTGCCAGCAGCTTACAGTCTACGAACACCGGGGAGCTGTTTTTT
CDR3aa: CASSLQSTNTGELFF

abundance: many
d_gene: TRBD2
j_gene: TRBJ2-1
v_gene: TRBV2
CDR3nt: TGTGCCAGGCCGGGACTAGCGGGAGCAGATGAGCAGTTCTTC
CDR3aa: CARPGLAGADEQFF

abundance: many
d_gene: NA
j_gene: TRBJ2-7
v_gene: TRBV19
CDR3nt: TGTGCCAGTAGTACCACAGTCTCCTACGAGCAGTACTTC
CDR3aa: CASSTTVSYEQYF

abundance: many
d_gene: NA
j_gene: TRBJ1-3
v_gene: TRBV12-3/TRBV12-4
CDR3nt: TGTGCCAGCAGTTTCTGGGAAGTAAACACCATATATTTT
CDR3aa: CASSFWEVNTIYF

abundance: NA
d_gene: TRBD2
j_gene: TRBJ2-2
v_gene: TRBV7-3
CDR3nt: TGTGCCAGCAGCTCCCTCGGGACTAGAAACACCGGGGAGCTGTTTTTT
CDR3aa: CASSSLGTRNTGELFF

abundance: few
d_gene: NA
j_gene: TRBJ1-5
v_gene: TRBV29-1
CDR3nt: TGCAGCGTCAAGGGGGTTGGCAATCAGCCCCAGCATTTT
CDR3aa: CSVKGVGNQPQHF

abundance: many
d_gene: TRBD1
j_gene: TRBJ1-1
v_gene: TRBV20-1
CDR3nt: TGCAGTGCGAAGACAGGGGAGGTCACTGAAGCTTTCTTT
CDR3aa: CSAKTGEVTEAFF

abundance: NA
d_gene: TRBD1
j_gene: TRBJ1-1
v_gene: TRBV5-1
CDR3nt: TGCGCCAGCAGCTGGGGGGACAGGGTCAACACTGAAGCTTTCTTT
CDR3aa: CASSWGDRVNTEAFF

abundance: NA
d_gene: NA
j_gene: TRBJ2-1
v_gene: TRBV5-8
CDR3nt: TGTGCCAGCAGCTTGGAGGGAGGAAGGGGGCCCTCCTACAATGAGCAGTTCTTC
CDR3aa: CASSLEGGRGPSYNEQFF

abundance: many
d_gene: TRBD1
j_gene: TRBJ1-6
v_gene: TRBV7-3
CDR3nt: TGTGCCAGCAGCTCGGGACAGTCTTATAATTCACCCCTCCACTTT
CDR3aa: CASSSGQSYNSPLHF

abundance: NA
d_gene: NA
j_gene: TRBJ2-6
v_gene: TRBV3-1
CDR3nt: TGTGCCAGCAGCCCAGCGAAGAGCTCTGGGGCCAACGTCCTGACTTTC
CDR3aa: CASSPAKSSGANVLTF

abundance: many
d_gene: TRBD1
j_gene: TRBJ2-1
v_gene: TRBV5-1
CDR3nt: TGCGCCAGCAGCTTGGCCATAGGACAGGGGGTCGAGCAGTTCTTC
CDR3aa: CASSLAIGQGVEQFF

abundance: NA
d_gene: NA
j_gene: TRBJ2-1
v_gene: TRBV24-1
CDR3nt: TGTGCCACCAGTGGACAGGGAGGGGGGAATGAGCAGTTCTTC
CDR3aa: CATSGQGGGNEQFF

abundance: NA
d_gene: TRBD2
j_gene: TRBJ2-1
v_gene: TRBV5-4
CDR3nt: TGTGCCAGCACGCCAGCGGGAGTCAAGTCCTACAATGAGCAGTTCTTC
CDR3aa: CASTPAGVKSYNEQFF

abundance: few
d_gene: NA
j_gene: TRBJ2-3
v_gene: TRBV6-6
CDR3nt: TGTGCCAGCAGTTCGGCGGATACGCAGTATTTT
CDR3aa: CASSSADTQYF

abundance: many
d_gene: TRBD1
j_gene: TRBJ1-1
v_gene: TRBV12-3/TRBV12-4
CDR3nt: TGTGCCAGCAGCTGGCCGGGACAGCCGAACACTGAAGCTTTCTTT
CDR3aa: CASSWPGQPNTEAFF

abundance: few
d_gene: TRBD1
j_gene: TRBJ2-1
v_gene: TRBV3-1
CDR3nt: TGTGCCAGCAGCCTGGACAGGGGGTTGGATGAGCAGTTCTTC
CDR3aa: CASSLDRGLDEQFF

abundance: NA
d_gene: TRBD2
j_gene: TRBJ2-1
v_gene: TRBV20-1
CDR3nt: TGCAGTGCTAGCCTGACTAGCGGGCCTTACAATGAGCAGTTCTTC
CDR3aa: CSASLTSGPYNEQFF

abundance: NA
d_gene: TRBD1
j_gene: TRBJ2-1
v_gene: TRBV7-2
CDR3nt: TGTGCCAGCAGCTTAGTTCTTCGCCTGACAGGGGACAATGAGCAGTTCTTC
CDR3aa: CASSLVLRLTGDNEQFF

abundance: NA
d_gene: NA
j_gene: TRBJ2-7
v_gene: TRBV13
CDR3nt: TGTGCCAGCAGCTTAGTAGCCTACGAGCAGTACTTC
CDR3aa: CASSLVAYEQYF

abundance: few
d_gene: TRBD2
j_gene: TRBJ2-7
v_gene: TRBV12-3/TRBV12-4
CDR3nt: TGTGCCAGCAGTCTTAACCCCCAAGCGGGAAGAAAATACGAGCAGTACTTC
CDR3aa: CASSLNPQAGRKYEQYF

abundance: many
d_gene: TRBD2
j_gene: TRBJ2-7
v_gene: TRBV20-1
CDR3nt: TGCAGTGCTCCCTTAACTAGCGGGGGTAGCTCCTACGAGCAGTACTTC
CDR3aa: CSAPLTSGGSSYEQYF

abundance: few
d_gene: TRBD1
j_gene: TRBJ2-7
v_gene: TRBV5-1
CDR3nt: TGCGCCAGCAGCTTGACAGGGGGCGACGAGCAGTACTTC
CDR3aa: CASSLTGGDEQYF

abundance: NA
d_gene: NA
j_gene: TRBJ2-7
v_gene: TRBV2
CDR3nt: TGTGCCAGCAGTGTAACAGCAGGAGAGCAGTACTTC
CDR3aa: CASSVTAGEQYF

abundance: NA
d_gene: NA
j_gene: TRBJ1-5
v_gene: TRBV6-6
CDR3nt: TGTGCCAGCAGGGTAAACAGCAATCAGCCCCAGCATTTT
CDR3aa: CASRVNSNQPQHF

abundance: NA
d_gene: NA
j_gene: TRBJ2-3
v_gene: TRBV5-5
CDR3nt: TGTGCCAGCAGCGTTCCGGGCCAGCCTTATACGCAGTATTTT
CDR3aa: CASSVPGQPYTQYF